This is a list of T cell receptor beta chains from one sample in a study of T cells after posttransplantation cyclophosphamide. Some clones are missing from TCRdb's copy, which holds only in-frame ones; the method was immunoSEQ multiplex PCR. The sample has tens of thousands of clones, none seen only once. Material for sequencing was PBMCs. Receptors were obtained from a woman aged 45-65 years in good health and a related stem cell transplant donor. Each CDR3 is given with its conserved first and last residue. D genes are given only for firm matches. Clone size is not always given. Where it is, it says once, few, many or a class for expanded clones.

clone_size | j_call | cdr3_length | d_call | v_call | cdr3_nt | cdr3_aa
few | TRBJ2-7 | 16 | TRBD2 | TRBV4-2 | TGTGCCAGCAGCCAAGTCCCTAGCGGGGCCTCCTACGGGCAGTACTTC | CASSQVPSGASYGQYF
many | TRBJ2-1 | 15 | NA | TRBV7-3 | TGTGCCAGCAGCCTCGGACAGAATTCGTACAATGAGCAGTTCTTC | CASSLGQNSYNEQFF
many | TRBJ1-2 | 12 | NA | TRBV29-1 | TGCGGCTCATCGGACACTTTCTATGGCTACACCTTC | CGSSDTFYGYTF
many | TRBJ1-4 | 15 | NA | TRBV6-1 | TGTGCCAGCAGTGGCACAGGGTTCGGAACTGAAAAACTGTTTTTT | CASSGTGFGTEKLFF
many | TRBJ1-2 | 14 | TRBD1 | TRBV30 | TGTGCCTGGCCTAGACAGGGCCTCAACTATGGCTACACCTTC | CAWPRQGLNYGYTF
many | TRBJ1-2 | 14 | NA | TRBV10-3 | TGTGCCATCAGTGAGTCGATGGCGGGCTATGGCTACACCTTC | CAISESMAGYGYTF
few | TRBJ2-5 | 14 | TRBD1 | TRBV5-1 | TGCGCCAGCAGCTTTCTACAGGGGGTAGAGACCCAGTACTTC | CASSFLQGVETQYF
many | TRBJ2-1 | 17 | TRBD2 | TRBV5-1 | TGCGCCAGCAGCCCCTCACTAGCGGGGGAAGTCGGCAATGAGCAGTTCTTC | CASSPSLAGEVGNEQFF
NA | TRBJ2-7 | 15 | NA | TRBV18 | TGTGCCAGCTCCCATCCCGCGACTGCCCCCTACGAGCAGTACTTC | CASSHPATAPYEQYF
many | TRBJ2-7 | 14 | TRBD1 | TRBV28 | TGTGCCAGCCGAGCCAAGGGACAGGCTTACGAGCAGTACTTC | CASRAKGQAYEQYF
many | TRBJ1-2 | 14 | TRBD1 | TRBV6-4 | TGTGCCAGCAGCGGGGACAGGGGGGACTATGGCTACACCTTC | CASSGDRGDYGYTF
many | TRBJ1-3 | 15 | NA | TRBV6-5 | TGTGCCAGCAGTTACAGTCAGTTCTCTGGAAACACCATATATTTT | CASSYSQFSGNTIYF
many | TRBJ1-4 | 12 | NA | TRBV2 | TGTGCCAGCCTAGGGAGTAATGAAAAACTGTTTTTT | CASLGSNEKLFF
many | TRBJ2-2 | 16 | TRBD1 | TRBV27 | TGTGCCAGCAGTTTAAAGGCAGGGGGCGGCACCGGGGAGCTGTTTTTT | CASSLKAGGGTGELFF
many | TRBJ1-2 | 12 | NA | TRBV28 | TGTGCCAGCAGTTTATCATACAGCGGCTACACCTTC | CASSLSYSGYTF
many | TRBJ1-5 | 14 | TRBD1 | TRBV6-1 | TGTGCCAGCAAAGGACAGGGGTTTGGTCAGCCCCAGCATTTT | CASKGQGFGQPQHF
few | TRBJ2-3 | 15 | NA | TRBV2 | TGTGCCAGCGACGCCGGACAGACTAGCACAGATACGCAGTATTTT | CASDAGQTSTDTQYF
many | TRBJ1-6 | 14 | TRBD1 | TRBV30 | TGTGCCTGGAGCCGGGACAGGGGGCATTCACCCCTCCACTTT | CAWSRDRGHSPLHF
many | TRBJ1-3 | 15 | TRBD1 | TRBV28 | TGTGCCAGCAGTCCGGACAGGGGCGAAGGAAACACCATATATTTT | CASSPDRGEGNTIYF
many | TRBJ2-2 | 14 | NA | TRBV5-4 | TGTGCCAGCAGCTTCGGGTCAAACACCGGGGAGCTGTTTTTT | CASSFGSNTGELFF
many | TRBJ2-7 | 14 | NA | TRBV7-2 | TGTGCCAGCAGCTTGCAACAGGGAGAATTCGAGCAGTACTTC | CASSLQQGEFEQYF
many | TRBJ1-4 | 14 | NA | TRBV30 | TGTGCCTGGAGTCCGACAGCAACTAATGAAAAACTGTTTTTT | CAWSPTATNEKLFF
many | TRBJ2-5 | 15 | TRBD1 | TRBV5-4 | TGTGCCAGCAGCTTGGTGCAGGGGGTCCAAGAGACCCAGTACTTC | CASSLVQGVQETQYF
many | TRBJ2-2 | 15 | NA | TRBV6-6 | TGTGCCAGCAGTTACACAGGGTCTGGCACCGGGGAGCTGTTTTTT | CASSYTGSGTGELFF
many | TRBJ1-1 | 14 | NA | TRBV28 | TGTGCCAGCAGTTTATCAGGGTACTTAACTGAAGCTTTCTTT | CASSLSGYLTEAFF
few | TRBJ1-6 | 13 | NA | TRBV27 | TGTGCCAGCAGTTTTTCCGGGGATTCACCCCTCCACTTT | CASSFSGDSPLHF
many | TRBJ1-6 | 16 | NA | TRBV28 | TGTGCCAGCAGTTTGGTACAGGGTCTTTATAATTCACCCCTCCACTTT | CASSLVQGLYNSPLHF
many | TRBJ2-7 | 15 | TRBD1 | TRBV6-6 | TGTGCCAGCAGTCCTTGGGACAGTGGACGGTACGAGCAGTACTTC | CASSPWDSGRYEQYF
many | TRBJ1-2 | 13 | TRBD1 | TRBV7-9 | TGTGCCAGCAGCCGCCGGACAGGGGACGGCTACACCTTC | CASSRRTGDGYTF
many | TRBJ2-1 | 14 | TRBD1 | TRBV28 | TGTGCCAGCACCTCGACAGGGGGTTACAATGAGCAGTTCTTC | CASTSTGGYNEQFF
many | TRBJ1-2 | 13 | NA | TRBV30 | TGTGCCTGGAGCAAGACAGCTAACTATGGCTACACCTTC | CAWSKTANYGYTF
many | TRBJ2-4 | 14 | NA | TRBV9 | TGTGCCAGCAGCGTAGACCGCAGTCAAAACATTCAGTACTTC | CASSVDRSQNIQYF
many | TRBJ2-7 | 12 | NA | TRBV27 | TGTGCCAGCAGTCCTACTCTAGCGCCGGTTTACTTC | CASSPTLAPVYF
many | TRBJ1-1 | 15 | NA | TRBV5-1 | TGCGCCAGCAGCTGGGGAGGGCGTGAGAACACTGAAGCTTTCTTT | CASSWGGRENTEAFF
NA | TRBJ2-3 | 14 | TRBD2 | TRBV2 | TGTGCCAGCATCGGGACTACTAGCACAGATACGCAGTATTTT | CASIGTTSTDTQYF
many | TRBJ2-1 | 12 | NA | TRBV27 | TGTGCCAGCAGTTCTCCTACCAGGGGGGAGTTCTTC | CASSSPTRGEFF
many | TRBJ2-2 | 15 | NA | TRBV27 | TGTGCCAGCAGATATAACACACTAGTTACCGGGGAGCTGTTTTTT | CASRYNTLVTGELFF
many | TRBJ2-7 | 14 | NA | TRBV5-8 | TGTGCCAGCAGCTTGGTAGGACACCAATACGAGCAGTACTTC | CASSLVGHQYEQYF
few | TRBJ2-7 | 14 | NA | TRBV6-5 | TGTGCCAGCAGTGAAACGTTAGCTTCCTACGAGCAGTACTTC | CASSETLASYEQYF
many | TRBJ1-1 | 13 | TRBD1 | TRBV7-2 | TGTGCCAGCAGCTGGGTTGGACAGGAAGAAGCTTTCTTT | CASSWVGQEEAFF
many | TRBJ1-2 | 14 | TRBD1 | TRBV7-8 | TGTGCCAGCAGCCCGAGGACAGGAAACTATGGCTACACCTTC | CASSPRTGNYGYTF
many | TRBJ2-5 | 13 | TRBD2 | TRBV10-3 | TGTGCCATCAGGGGACTAGCGTCGGAGACCCAGTACTTC | CAIRGLASETQYF
few | TRBJ2-5 | 18 | NA | TRBV18 | TGTGCCAGCTCATCGACAGTATGGTCGGGGAGGTCTCAAGAGACCCAGTACTTC | CASSSTVWSGRSQETQYF
many | TRBJ1-1 | 16 | TRBD1 | TRBV14 | TGTGCCAGCAGCCACTTTCGGACAGGGAGAAGGGCTGAAGCTTTCTTT | CASSHFRTGRRAEAFF
many | TRBJ2-2 | 19 | TRBD1 | TRBV4-1 | TGCGCCAGCAGCCATCTCCAGATTGGCAGGGGGCGTACCACCGGGGAGCTGTTTTTT | CASSHLQIGRGRTTGELFF
many | TRBJ1-3 | 16 | NA | TRBV5-5 | TGTGCCAGCAGCCGGAGCGGCACCTCCTCTGGAAACACCATATATTTT | CASSRSGTSSGNTIYF
NA | TRBJ1-4 | 17 | NA | TRBV27 | TGTGCCAGCAGCCCCGGGGGGGGGCCATCAACTAATGAAAAACTGTTTTTT | CASSPGGGPSTNEKLFF
many | TRBJ2-5 | 15 | TRBD2 | TRBV4-1 | TGCGCCAGCAGCCAAGAACAGCGGGGGGGGGAGACCCAGTACTTC | CASSQEQRGGETQYF